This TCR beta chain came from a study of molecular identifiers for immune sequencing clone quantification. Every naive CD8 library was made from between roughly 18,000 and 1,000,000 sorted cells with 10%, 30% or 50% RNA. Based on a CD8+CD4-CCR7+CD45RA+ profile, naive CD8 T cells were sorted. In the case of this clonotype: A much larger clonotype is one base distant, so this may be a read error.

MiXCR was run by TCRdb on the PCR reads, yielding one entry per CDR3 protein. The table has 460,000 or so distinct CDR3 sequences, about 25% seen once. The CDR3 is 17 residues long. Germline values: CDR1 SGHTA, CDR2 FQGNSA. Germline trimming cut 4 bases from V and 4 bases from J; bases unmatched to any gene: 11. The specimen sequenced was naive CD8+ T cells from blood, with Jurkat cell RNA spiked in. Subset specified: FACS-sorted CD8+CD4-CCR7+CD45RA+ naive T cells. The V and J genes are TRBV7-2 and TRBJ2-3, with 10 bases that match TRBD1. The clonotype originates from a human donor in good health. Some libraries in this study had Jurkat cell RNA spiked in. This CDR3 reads CASSSLFGTGAPDTQYF. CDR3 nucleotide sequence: TGTGCCAGCAGCTCGTTATTTGGGACAGGGGCCCCAGATACGCAGTATTTT.